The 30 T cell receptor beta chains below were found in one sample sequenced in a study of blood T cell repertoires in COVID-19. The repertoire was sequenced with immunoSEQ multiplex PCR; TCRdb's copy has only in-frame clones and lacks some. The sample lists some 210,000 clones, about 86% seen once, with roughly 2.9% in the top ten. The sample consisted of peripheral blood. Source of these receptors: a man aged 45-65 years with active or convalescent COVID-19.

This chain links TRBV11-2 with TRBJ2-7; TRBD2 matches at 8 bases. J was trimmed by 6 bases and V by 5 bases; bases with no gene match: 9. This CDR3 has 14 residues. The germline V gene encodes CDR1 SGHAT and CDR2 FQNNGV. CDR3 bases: TGTGCCAGCAGCCTCGGGAGGGGGGGAGGCGAGCAGTACTTC. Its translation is CASSLGRGGGEQYF.

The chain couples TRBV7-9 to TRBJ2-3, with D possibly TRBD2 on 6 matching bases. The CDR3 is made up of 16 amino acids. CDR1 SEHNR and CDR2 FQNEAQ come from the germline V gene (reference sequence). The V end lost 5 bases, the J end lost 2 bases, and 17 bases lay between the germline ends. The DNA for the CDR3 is TGTGCCAGCAGCAACCGGGAGAGGGCCCCCACAGATACGCAGTATTTT. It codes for CASSNRERAPTDTQYF. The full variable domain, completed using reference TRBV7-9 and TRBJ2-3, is DTGVSQNPRHKITKRGQNVTFRCDPISEHNRLYWYRQTLGQGPEFLTYFQNEAQLEKSRLLSDRFSAERPKGSFSTLEIQRTEQGDSAMYLCASSNRERAPTDTQYFGPGTRLTVL.

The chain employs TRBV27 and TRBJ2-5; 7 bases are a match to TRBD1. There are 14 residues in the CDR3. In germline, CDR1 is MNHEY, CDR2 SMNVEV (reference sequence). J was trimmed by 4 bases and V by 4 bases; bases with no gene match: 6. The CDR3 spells CASSWSDRPETQYF. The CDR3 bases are TGTGCCAGCAGTTGGTCGGACAGGCCAGAGACCCAGTACTTC.

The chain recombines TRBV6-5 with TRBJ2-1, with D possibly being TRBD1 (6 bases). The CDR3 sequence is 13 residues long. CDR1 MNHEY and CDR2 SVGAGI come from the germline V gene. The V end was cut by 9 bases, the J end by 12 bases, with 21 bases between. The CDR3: CASPGQSAFGQFF. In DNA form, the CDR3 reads TGTGCCAGTCCGGGACAATCAGCCTTCGGGCAGTTCTTC.

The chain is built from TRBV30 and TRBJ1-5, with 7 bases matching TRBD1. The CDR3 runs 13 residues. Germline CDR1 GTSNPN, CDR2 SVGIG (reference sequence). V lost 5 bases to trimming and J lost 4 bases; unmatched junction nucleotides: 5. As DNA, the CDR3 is TGTGCCTGGGGACAGGATCTTAATCAGCCCCAGCATTTT. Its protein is CAWGQDLNQPQHF.

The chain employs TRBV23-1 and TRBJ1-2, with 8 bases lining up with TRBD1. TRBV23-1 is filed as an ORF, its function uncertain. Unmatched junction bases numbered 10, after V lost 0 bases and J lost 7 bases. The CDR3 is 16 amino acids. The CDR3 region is CASSQSVRGRAGGYTF. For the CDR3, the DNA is TGCGCCAGCAGTCAATCCGTCAGGGGGCGCGCTGGTGGCTACACCTTC.

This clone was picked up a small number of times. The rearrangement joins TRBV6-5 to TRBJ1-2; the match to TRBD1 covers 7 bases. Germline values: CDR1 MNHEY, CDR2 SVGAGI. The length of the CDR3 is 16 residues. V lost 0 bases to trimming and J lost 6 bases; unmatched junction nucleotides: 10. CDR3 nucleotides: TGTGCCAGCAGTTACTCCGCCATTGACAGGGCCCATGGCTACACCTTC. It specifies CASSYSAIDRAHGYTF.

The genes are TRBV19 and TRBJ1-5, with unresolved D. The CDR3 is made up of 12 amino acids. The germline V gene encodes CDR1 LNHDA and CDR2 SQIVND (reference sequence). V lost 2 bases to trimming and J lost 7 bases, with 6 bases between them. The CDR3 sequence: CASSISWQPQHF. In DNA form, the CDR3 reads TGTGCCAGTAGTATAAGCTGGCAGCCCCAGCATTTT.

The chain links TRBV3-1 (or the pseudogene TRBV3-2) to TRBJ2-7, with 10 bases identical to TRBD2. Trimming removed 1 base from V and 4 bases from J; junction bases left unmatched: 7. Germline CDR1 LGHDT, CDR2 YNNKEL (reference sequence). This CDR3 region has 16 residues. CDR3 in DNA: TGTGCCAGCAGCCAAGGGCCAGCGGGAGGGCCGTACGAGCAGTACTTC. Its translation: CASSQGPAGGPYEQYF.

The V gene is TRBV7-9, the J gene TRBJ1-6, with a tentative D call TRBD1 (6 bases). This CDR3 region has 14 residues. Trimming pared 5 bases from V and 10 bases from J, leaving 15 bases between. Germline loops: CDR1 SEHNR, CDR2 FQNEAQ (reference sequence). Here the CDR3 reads CASSPVGGASPLHF. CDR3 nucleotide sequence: TGTGCCAGCAGCCCCGTAGGGGGAGCCTCACCCCTCCACTTT.

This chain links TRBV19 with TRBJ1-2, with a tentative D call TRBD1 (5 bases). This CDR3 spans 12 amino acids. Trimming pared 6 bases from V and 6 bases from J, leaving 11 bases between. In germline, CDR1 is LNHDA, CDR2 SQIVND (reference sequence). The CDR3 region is CASRPRENGYTF. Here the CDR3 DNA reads TGTGCCAGTAGACCCAGGGAAAATGGCTACACCTTC.

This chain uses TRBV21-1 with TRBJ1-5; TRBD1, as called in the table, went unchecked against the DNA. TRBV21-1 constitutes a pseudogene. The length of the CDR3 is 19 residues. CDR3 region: CASSNDPPGTGGSNQPQHF. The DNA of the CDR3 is TGTGCCAGCAGCAACGATCCGCCCGGGACAGGGGGAAGCAATCAGCCCCAGCATTTT.

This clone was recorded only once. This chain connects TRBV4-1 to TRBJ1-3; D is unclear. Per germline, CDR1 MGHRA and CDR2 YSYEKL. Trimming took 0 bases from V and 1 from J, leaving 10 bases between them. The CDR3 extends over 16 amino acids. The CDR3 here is CASSQEQTHSGNTIYF. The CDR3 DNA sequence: TGCGCCAGCAGCCAAGAACAGACCCATTCTGGAAACACCATATATTTT.

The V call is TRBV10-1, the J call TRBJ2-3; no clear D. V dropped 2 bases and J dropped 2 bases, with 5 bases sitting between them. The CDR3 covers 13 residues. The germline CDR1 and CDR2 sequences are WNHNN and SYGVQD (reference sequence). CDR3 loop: CASSEEYTDTQYF. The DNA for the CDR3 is TGCGCCAGCAGTGAGGAGTACACAGATACGCAGTATTTT.

Here the CDR3 DNA reads TGTGCCAGTAGGAGGGACAGGGACTACACAGATACGCAGTATTTT. This gives the protein CASRRDRDYTDTQYF. The chain uses TRBV19 and TRBJ2-3, with 9 bases that match TRBD1. The CDR3 totals 15 residues. The junction had 6 bases not matched to a gene; V was cut back by 6 bases and J by 2 bases. Germline V gives CDR1 LNHDA, CDR2 SQIVND (reference sequence).

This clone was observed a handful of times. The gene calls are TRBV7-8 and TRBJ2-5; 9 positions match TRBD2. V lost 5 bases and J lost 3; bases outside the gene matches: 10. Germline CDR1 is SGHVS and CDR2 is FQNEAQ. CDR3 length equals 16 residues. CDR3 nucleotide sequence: TGTGCCAGCAGCCCCGGTTTTCCTAGCGGGGAAGAGACCCAGTACTTC. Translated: CASSPGFPSGEETQYF.

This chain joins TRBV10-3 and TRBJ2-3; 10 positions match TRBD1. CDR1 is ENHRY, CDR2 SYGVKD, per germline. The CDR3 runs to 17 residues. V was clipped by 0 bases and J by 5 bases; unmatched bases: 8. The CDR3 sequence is CAISESMGTGAGDTQYF. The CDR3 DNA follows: TGTGCCATCAGTGAGTCGATGGGGACAGGGGCCGGAGATACGCAGTATTTT.

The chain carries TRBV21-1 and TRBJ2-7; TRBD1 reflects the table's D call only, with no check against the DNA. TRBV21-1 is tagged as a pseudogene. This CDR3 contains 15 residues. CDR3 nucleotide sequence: TGTGCCAGCATCCTAGGGGGGACAGGGGCCTACGAGCAGTACTTC. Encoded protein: CASILGGTGAYEQYF.

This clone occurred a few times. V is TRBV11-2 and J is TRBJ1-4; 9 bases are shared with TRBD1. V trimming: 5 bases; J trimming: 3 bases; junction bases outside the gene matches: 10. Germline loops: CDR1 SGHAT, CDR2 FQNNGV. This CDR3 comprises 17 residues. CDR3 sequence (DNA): TGTGCCAGCAGCCGGGTCGGGACAGGGCGACCTAATGAAAAACTGTTTTTT. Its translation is CASSRVGTGRPNEKLFF.

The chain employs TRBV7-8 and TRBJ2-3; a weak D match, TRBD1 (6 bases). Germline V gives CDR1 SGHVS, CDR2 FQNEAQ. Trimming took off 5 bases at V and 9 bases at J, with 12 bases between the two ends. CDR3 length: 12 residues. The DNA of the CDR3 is TGTGCCAGCAGCCAGGACAGTGGAACGCAGTATTTT. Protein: CASSQDSGTQYF. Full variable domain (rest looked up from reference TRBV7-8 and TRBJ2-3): GAGVSQSPRYKVAKRGQDVALRCDPISGHVSLFWYQQALGQGPEFLTYFQNEAQLDKSGLPSDRFFAERPEGSVSTLKIQRTQQEDSAVYLCASSQDSGTQYFGPGTRLTVL.

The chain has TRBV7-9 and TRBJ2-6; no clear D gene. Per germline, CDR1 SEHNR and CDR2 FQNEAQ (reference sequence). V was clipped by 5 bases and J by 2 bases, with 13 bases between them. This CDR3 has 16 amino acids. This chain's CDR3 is CASSIRPGTGANVLTF. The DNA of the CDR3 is TGTGCCAGCAGCATCCGGCCGGGTACTGGGGCCAACGTCCTGACTTTC.

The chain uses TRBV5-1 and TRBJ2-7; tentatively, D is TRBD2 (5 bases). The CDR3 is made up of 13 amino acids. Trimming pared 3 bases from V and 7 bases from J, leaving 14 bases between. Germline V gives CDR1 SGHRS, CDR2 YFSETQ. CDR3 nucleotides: TGCGCCAGCAGCTGGTTAGCGAGCCAGGAGCAGTACTTC. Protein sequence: CASSWLASQEQYF.

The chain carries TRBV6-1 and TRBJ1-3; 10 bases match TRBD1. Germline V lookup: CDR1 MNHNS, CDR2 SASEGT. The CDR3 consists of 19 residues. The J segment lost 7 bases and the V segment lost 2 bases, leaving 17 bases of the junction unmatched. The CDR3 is CASSEKGQGRAWSRNTIYF. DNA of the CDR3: TGTGCCAGCAGTGAAAAGGGACAGGGGAGGGCCTGGTCCAGGAACACCATATATTTT.

The CDR3 loop is CSASQGRPSGANVLTF. DNA for the CDR3: TGCAGTGCTAGTCAGGGCAGACCCTCTGGGGCCAACGTCCTGACTTTC. The chain is built from TRBV20-1 and TRBJ2-6; D might be TRBD1 (5 bases). V shed 3 bases and J shed 0 bases, with 12 bases lying between them. Germline CDR1 is DFQATT and CDR2 is SNEGSKA (reference sequence). The CDR3 contains 16 residues.

CDR3 nucleotide sequence: TGTGCCAGCAGCGCAGAGGACAGGGGGCGTGAGACCCAGTACTTC. This codes for CASSAEDRGRETQYF. The gene calls are TRBV3-1 (or the pseudogene TRBV3-2) and TRBJ2-5; 11 bases are a match to TRBD1. The V gene's germline CDR1 is LGHDT and CDR2 YNNKEL (reference sequence). V gave up 5 bases and J gave up 5 bases; unmatched junction bases: 7. This CDR3 comprises 15 residues.

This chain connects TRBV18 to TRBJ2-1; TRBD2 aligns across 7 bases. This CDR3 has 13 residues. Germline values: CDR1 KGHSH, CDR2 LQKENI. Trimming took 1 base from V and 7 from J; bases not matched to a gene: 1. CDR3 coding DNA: TGTGCCAGCTCACCACGGGAGGGTAATGAGCAGTTCTTC. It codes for CASSPREGNEQFF.

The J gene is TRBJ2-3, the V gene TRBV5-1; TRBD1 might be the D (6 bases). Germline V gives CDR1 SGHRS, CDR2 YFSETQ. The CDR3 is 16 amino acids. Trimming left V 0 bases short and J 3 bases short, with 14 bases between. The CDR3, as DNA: TGCGCCAGCAGCTTGGCGGTAGCTAGGGGGACAGATACGCAGTATTTT. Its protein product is CASSLAVARGTDTQYF.

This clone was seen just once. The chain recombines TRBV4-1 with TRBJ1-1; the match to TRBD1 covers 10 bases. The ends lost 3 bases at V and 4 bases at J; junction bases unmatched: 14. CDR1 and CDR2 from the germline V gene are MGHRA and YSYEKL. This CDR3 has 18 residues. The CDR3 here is CASSHAGGGQGLGTEAFF. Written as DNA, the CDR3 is TGCGCCAGCAGCCATGCTGGGGGGGGACAGGGGCTCGGCACTGAAGCTTTCTTT.

Written as DNA, the CDR3 is TGTGCCAGCAGTCCCTATCGACTAGCGGGAGTGGCAGATACGCAGTATTTT. Protein: CASSPYRLAGVADTQYF. The chain joins TRBV27 to TRBJ2-3, with 12 positions matching TRBD2. Germline-derived CDR1 and CDR2 are MNHEY and SMNVEV (reference sequence). V lost 5 bases and J lost 4; bases outside the gene matches: 10. The CDR3 has 17 residues.

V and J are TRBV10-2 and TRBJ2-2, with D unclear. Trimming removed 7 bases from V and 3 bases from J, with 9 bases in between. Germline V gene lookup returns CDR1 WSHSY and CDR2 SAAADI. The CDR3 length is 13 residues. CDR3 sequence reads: CASTPVDTGELFF. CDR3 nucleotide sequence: TGCGCCAGCACCCCAGTGGACACCGGGGAGCTGTTTTTT.